This T cell receptor (beta chain) emerged from a study of blood T cell repertoires in COVID-19. For the study at large: T cells, B-cell-depleted T cells, or PBMCs supplied cDNA or gDNA.

Ages ranged from roughly 18 to 100 years, with residence in about two dozen US areas. Study processing details: How many nucleated cells were present was estimated from reference gene primer amplification. Profiling relied on immunoSEQ multiplex PCR, and the TCRdb table lists in-frame clones only, not all of them. Clone size and V and J calls were adopted from that table, with D and trimming inferred from the DNA. Of over 200,000 clones detected, roughly 89% appear once; the ten largest clones hold more than 13%. CDR1 is SGHRS, CDR2 YFSETQ, per germline. This CDR3 spans 16 amino acids. V was pared by 4 bases and J by 5 bases, with 14 bases of the junction left unmatched.

The specimen was PBMCs or T cells enriched from blood (not recorded which). The chain is built from TRBV5-1 and TRBJ2-5; 7 bases match TRBD2. The TCR was taken from a man aged 25 to 40 who had been exposed to COVID-19. Here the CDR3 reads CASSQRGAGLRETQYF. The DNA of the CDR3 is TGCGCCAGCAGCCAGAGAGGAGCGGGGTTACGGGAGACCCAGTACTTC.